This note documents a single T cell receptor (beta chain) sequence. This entry comes from a study of blood T cell repertoires in COVID-19. Study-wide background: Donors of Cohort 3 who recovered were those that had two negative PCRs, clearance, or symptom resolution.

Cohorts were based on clinical histories the participants reported. Repertoires were generated with immunoSEQ multiplex PCR, while TCRdb's copy carries only in-frame clones and drops some. Among fewer than 200,000 clones listed, less than 80% were seen once. Germline V lookup: CDR1 SGDLS, CDR2 YYNGEE. V was clipped by 0 bases and J by 2 bases, with 8 bases between them. CDR3 length: 14 residues. The receptor was isolated from a woman in her seventies in a cohort exposed to, infected with or recovered from COVID-19 (not recorded which). The V gene is TRBV9, the J gene TRBJ1-2; D perhaps matches TRBD1 (6 bases). Sequencing input: PBMCs or T cells enriched from blood (not recorded which). The CDR3 DNA reads as TGTGCCAGCAGCGTAGTCGGACAGAACTATGGCTACACCTTC. Residues: CASSVVGQNYGYTF.